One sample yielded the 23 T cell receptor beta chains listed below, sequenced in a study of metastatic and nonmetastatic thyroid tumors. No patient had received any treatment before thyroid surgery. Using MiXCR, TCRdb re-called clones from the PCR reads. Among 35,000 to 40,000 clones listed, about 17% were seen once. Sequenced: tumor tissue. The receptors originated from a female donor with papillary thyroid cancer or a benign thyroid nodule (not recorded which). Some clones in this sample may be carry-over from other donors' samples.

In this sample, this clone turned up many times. In nucleotides, the CDR3 is TGTGCCAGCAGCAGGATGACAGGGGGCGCGGGTCCAGGCAATCAGCCCCAGCATTTT. It translates to CASSRMTGGAGPGNQPQHF. The chain uses TRBV4-2 and TRBJ1-5; 10 nucleotides agree with TRBD1. This CDR3 has 19 amino acids. V shed 5 bases, J shed 2 bases, and the junction held 15 bases outside the gene matches. The germline V gene has CDR1 LGHNA and CDR2 YNFKEQ.

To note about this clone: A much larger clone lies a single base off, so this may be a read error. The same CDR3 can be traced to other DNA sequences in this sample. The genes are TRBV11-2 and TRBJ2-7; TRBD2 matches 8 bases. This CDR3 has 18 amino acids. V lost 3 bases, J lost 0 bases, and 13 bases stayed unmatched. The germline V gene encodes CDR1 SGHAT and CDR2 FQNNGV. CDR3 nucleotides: TGTGCCAGCAGCTTGGGTCCCGGGGGGGGGCTGAGCTCCTACGAGCAGTACTTC. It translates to CASSLGPGGGLSSYEQYF.

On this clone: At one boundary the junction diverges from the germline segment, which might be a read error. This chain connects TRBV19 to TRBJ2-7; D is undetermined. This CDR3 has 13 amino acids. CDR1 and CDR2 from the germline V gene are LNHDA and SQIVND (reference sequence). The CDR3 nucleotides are TGTGACAGTAGTATTAAGGAATCCTACGAGCAGTACTTC. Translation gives CDSSIKESYEQYF.

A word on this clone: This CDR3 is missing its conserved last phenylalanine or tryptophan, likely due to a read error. CDR3 in DNA: TGTGCCTGGAATCCTTCTGGGGTGAACACTGAGGCTTTCTCT. Encoded protein: CAWNPSGVNTEAFS. The rearrangement joins TRBV30 to TRBJ1-1; D is uncertain. The CDR3 sequence is 14 residues long. CDR1 and CDR2 from the germline V gene are GTSNPN and SVGIG (reference sequence).

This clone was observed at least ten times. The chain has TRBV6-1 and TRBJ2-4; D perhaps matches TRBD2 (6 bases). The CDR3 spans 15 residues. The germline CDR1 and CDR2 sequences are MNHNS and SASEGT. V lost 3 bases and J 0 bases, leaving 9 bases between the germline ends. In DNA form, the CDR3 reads TGTGCCAGCAGTGAGCCGGGACTAGCCAAAAACATTCAGTACTTC. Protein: CASSEPGLAKNIQYF.

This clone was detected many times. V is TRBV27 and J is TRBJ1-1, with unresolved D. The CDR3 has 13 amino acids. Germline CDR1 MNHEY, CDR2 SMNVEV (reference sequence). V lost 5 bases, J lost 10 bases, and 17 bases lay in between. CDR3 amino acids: CASSPQSEGVAFF. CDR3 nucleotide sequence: TGTGCCAGCAGTCCCCAGTCAGAAGGTGTAGCTTTCTTT.

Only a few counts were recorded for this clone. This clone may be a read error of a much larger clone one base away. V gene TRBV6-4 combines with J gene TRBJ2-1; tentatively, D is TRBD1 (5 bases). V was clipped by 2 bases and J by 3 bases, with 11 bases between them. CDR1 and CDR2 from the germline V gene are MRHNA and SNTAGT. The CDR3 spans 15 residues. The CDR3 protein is CASSDGAGYYNEQFF. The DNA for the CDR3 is TGTGCCAGCAGTGACGGGGCAGGTTACTACAATGAGCAGTTCTTC.

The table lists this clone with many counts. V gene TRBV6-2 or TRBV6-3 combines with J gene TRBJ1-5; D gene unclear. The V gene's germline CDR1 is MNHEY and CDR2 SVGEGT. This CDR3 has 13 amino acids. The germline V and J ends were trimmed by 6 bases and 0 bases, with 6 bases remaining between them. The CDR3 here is CASRDNSNQPQHF. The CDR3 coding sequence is TGTGCCAGCAGAGACAATAGCAATCAGCCCCAGCATTTT.

The DNA for the CDR3 is TGTGCCAGCAGTTACTCGAAATGGGGGGAGGCGGTCGGGAGAGGGACCTACGAGCAGTACTTC. Its protein is CASSYSKWGEAVGRGTYEQYF. The chain recombines TRBV6-2 or TRBV6-3 with TRBJ2-7; D is perhaps TRBD2 (6 bases). Germline CDR1 reads MNHEY; CDR2 reads SVGEGT. The ends were cut back, 0 bases at V and 2 bases at J, with 29 bases in the middle. The CDR3 extends over 21 amino acids.

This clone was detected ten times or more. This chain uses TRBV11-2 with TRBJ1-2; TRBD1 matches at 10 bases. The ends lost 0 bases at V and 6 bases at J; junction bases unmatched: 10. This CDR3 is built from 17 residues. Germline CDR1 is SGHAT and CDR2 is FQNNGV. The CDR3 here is CASSLDPERDRGNGYTF. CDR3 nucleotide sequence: TGTGCCAGCAGCTTAGATCCCGAACGGGACAGGGGAAATGGCTACACCTTC.

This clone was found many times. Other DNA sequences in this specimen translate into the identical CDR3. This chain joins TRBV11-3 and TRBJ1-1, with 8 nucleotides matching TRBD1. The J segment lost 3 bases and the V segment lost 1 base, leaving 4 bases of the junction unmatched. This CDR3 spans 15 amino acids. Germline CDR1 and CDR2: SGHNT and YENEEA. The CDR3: CASSLALTGDTEAFF. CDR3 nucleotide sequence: TGTGCCAGCAGCTTAGCTTTGACAGGGGACACTGAAGCTTTCTTT.

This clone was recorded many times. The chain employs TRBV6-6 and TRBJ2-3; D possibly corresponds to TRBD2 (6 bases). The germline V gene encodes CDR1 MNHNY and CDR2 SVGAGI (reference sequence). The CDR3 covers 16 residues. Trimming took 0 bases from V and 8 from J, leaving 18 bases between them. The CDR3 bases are TGTGCCAGCAGTTACTCGAGCCCCTTTAGCGGAACTACGCAGTATTTT. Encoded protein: CASSYSSPFSGTTQYF.

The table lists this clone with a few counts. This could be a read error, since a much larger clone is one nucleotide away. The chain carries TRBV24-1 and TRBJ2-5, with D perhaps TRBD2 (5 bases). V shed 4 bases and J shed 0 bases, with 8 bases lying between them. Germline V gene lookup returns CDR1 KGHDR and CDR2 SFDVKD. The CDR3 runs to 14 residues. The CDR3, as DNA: TGTGCCACCAGTGAGTCCGGGAACCAAGAGACCCAGTACTTC. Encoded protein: CATSESGNQETQYF.

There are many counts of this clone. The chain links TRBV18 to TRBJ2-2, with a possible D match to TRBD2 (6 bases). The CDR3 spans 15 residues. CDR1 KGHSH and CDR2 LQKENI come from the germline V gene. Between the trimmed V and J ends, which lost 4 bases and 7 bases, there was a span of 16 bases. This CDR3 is CASSQETGDVGELFF. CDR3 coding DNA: TGTGCCAGCTCACAGGAGACGGGAGATGTCGGGGAGCTGTTTTTT.

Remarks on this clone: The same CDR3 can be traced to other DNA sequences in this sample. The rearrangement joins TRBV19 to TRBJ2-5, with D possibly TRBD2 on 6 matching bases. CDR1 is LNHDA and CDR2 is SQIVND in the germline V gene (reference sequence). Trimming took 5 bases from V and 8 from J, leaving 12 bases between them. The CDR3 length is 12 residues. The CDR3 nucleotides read TGTGCCAGTAGTCTCGTGGGAGGTACCCAGTACTTC. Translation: CASSLVGGTQYF.

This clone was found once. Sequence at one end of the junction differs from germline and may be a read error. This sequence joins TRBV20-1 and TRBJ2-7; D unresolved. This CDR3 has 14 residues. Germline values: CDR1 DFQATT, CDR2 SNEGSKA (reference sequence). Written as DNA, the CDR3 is TGCAGTGCTCCACAGCCCGTCCGTTCCTACGGGCAGTACTTC. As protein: CSAPQPVRSYGQYF.

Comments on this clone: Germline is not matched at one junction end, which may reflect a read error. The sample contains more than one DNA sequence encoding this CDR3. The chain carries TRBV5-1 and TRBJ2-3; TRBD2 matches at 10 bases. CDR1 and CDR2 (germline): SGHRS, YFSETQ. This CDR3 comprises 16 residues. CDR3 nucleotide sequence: TGCGCCCGCAGCAAGGGGACTAGCGAGAGCACAGATACGCAGTATTTT. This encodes CARSKGTSESTDTQYF. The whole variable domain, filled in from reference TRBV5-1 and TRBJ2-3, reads KAGVTQTPRYLIKTRGQQVTLSCSPISGHRSVSWYQQTPGQGLQFLFEYFSETQRNKGNFPGRFSGRQFSNSRSEMNVSTLELGDSALYLCARSKGTSESTDTQYFGPGTRLTVL.

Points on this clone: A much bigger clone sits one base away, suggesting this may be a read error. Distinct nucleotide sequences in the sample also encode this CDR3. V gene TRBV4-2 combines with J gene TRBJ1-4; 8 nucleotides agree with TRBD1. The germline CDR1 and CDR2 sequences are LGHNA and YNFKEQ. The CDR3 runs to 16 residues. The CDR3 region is CASSQLGQGVHEKLFF. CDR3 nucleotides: TGTGCCAGTAGCCAACTCGGACAGGGCGTCCATGAAAAACTGTTTTTT.

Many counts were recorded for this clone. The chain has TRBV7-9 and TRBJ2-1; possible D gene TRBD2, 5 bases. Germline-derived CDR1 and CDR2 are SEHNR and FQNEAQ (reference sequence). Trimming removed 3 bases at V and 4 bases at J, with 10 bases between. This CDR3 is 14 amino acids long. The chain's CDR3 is CASSFSLEYNEQFF. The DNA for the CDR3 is TGTGCCAGCAGCTTCTCACTAGAATACAATGAGCAGTTCTTC. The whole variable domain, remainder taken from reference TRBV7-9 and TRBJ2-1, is DTGVSQNPRHKITKRGQNVTFRCDPISEHNRLYWYRQTLGQGPEFLTYFQNEAQLEKSRLLSDRFSAERPKGSFSTLEIQRTEQGDSAMYLCASSFSLEYNEQFFGPGTRLTVL.

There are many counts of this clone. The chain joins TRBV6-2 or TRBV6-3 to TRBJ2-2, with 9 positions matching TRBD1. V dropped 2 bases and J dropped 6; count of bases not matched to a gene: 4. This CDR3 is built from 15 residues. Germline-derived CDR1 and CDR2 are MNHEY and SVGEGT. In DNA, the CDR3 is TGTGCCAGCAGTTACGGGGACAGGGATTCCGGGGAGCTGTTTTTT. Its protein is CASSYGDRDSGELFF.

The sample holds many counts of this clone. CDR3: CASSVRRGSGNTIYF. The CDR3 coding sequence is TGTGCCAGCAGTGTGAGGCGTGGGTCTGGAAACACCATATATTTT. J is TRBJ1-3 and V is TRBV6-1; D is uncertain. The CDR3 loop spans 15 amino acids. Germline V gene data show CDR1 as MNHNS and CDR2 as SASEGT. V was trimmed by 4 bases and J by 1 base, leaving 11 bases between them.

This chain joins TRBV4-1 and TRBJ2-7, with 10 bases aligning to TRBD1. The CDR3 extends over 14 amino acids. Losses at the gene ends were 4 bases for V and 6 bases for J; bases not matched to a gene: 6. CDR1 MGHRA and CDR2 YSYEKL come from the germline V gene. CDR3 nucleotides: TGCGCCAGCAGCCGGACGACAGGGGGCGCCGAGCAGTACTTC. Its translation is CASSRTTGGAEQYF.

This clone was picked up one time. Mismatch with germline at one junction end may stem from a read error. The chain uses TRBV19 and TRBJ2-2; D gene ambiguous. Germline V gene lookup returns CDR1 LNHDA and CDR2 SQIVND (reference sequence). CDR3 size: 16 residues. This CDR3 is CASSMGNGWNTVELFF. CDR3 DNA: TGTGCCAGTAGTATGGGGAATGGCTGGAACACCGTGGAGCTGTTTTTT.